Below, one T cell receptor (beta chain) is given with its context. Its antigen is still unknown. No much larger clonotype is one base removed from it; base qualities were not supplied. The protocol used for the library was the immunoSEQ multiplex PCR assay. A mixture of 60 forward primers for TCR Vbeta segments and 13 reverse primers for TCR Jbeta segments was used in the multiplex PCR. A multiplex PCR assay on genomic DNA amplified the CDR3 region of rearranged TCR beta genes. Amplified TCR beta libraries were sequenced as 87-base-pair reads on the Illumina HiSeq System. Concerning the study's data processing: A later analysis counted 65 million to 90 million unique TCR beta chains across the roughly 700 repertoires, and 9.5 million to 11 million of these chains were shared by at least two donors. A nearest-neighbor algorithm error-corrected the raw reads and collapsed the reads into unique sequences, merging closely related sequences to remove PCR and sequencing errors. Alignment of CDR3 sequences to IMGT reference sequences was used to assign V, D and J gene segments. For a sequence to be retained, a match of at least six nucleotides was required to both a V gene segment and a J gene segment. Rearrangements were called productive when the CDR3 lacked stop codons and stayed in frame with V and J; all others were non-productive. Following IMGT convention, CDR3 was defined as the stretch from the second conserved V-encoded cysteine up to the conserved J-encoded phenylalanine. The earlier analysis of a few hundred of the donors excluded any sequence lacking an unambiguous match to a single V gene segment. An earlier analysis of 587 of the donors classified V segments as functional when productive rearrangements were above 56.7% and as segregating when the standard deviation between donors was above 5%. A statistical classification framework was built for diagnosing cytomegalovirus status from the catalog of TCR beta chain sequences. V and J gene assignment, in a later analysis, came from comparing TCR nucleotide sequences with IMGT/GENE-DB human TR gene sequences. Using the TCRdist pipeline, a later analysis assigned CDR3 sequences along with most-parsimonious VDJ recombination scenarios. In a later analysis, each TCR beta chain was defined by its CDR3 amino acid sequence together with its V-gene family, and reads without a unique V-gene family were excluded. To address suspected cross-contamination and a sequencing artifact, a later analysis removed around 590 highly shared, low-generation-probability nucleotide sequences. For each public chain, a later analysis derived a clonal expansion index from normalized ranks of inferred template counts within each repertoire. Generation probabilities in a later analysis came from a VDJ recombination model fitted to out-of-frame rearrangements, and those results were checked against IGoR. In a later analysis, hypergeometric tests were used to score TCR-TCR, TCR-HLA and TCR-CMV co-occurrence, with a repertoire-size bias correction applied to TCR pairs. In a later analysis, false discovery rates were estimated by permuting HLA or CMV assignments 20 times. A later analysis grouped co-occurring TCRs with DBSCAN, adding TCRdist sequence similarity when clustering within HLA-allele-positive subsets. For co-occurrence clustering, repertoires with fewer than 30,000 or more than 120,000 public chains were excluded, along with five repertoires with anomalous nucleotide sharing. TCRdb re-hosts the immuneACCESS table, in-frame sequences only. Its copies lack some clones; in the studies checked, an unresolved V gene accounts for under half of them, and the cause for the rest is not known. V and J calls and clone size are as listed in that table; D and trimming were resolved from the DNA. The sample records some 130,000 clones, roughly 62% of which are singletons. The ten largest clones represent roughly 1.6% of the sample.

The cohort was made up of approximately 670 healthy bone marrow donors. All cohort members were sampled while nominally healthy, although unrecorded immune exposures were likely present. The donor was CMV seropositive and was included in the group of approximately 300 seropositive cohort members. Each donor provided a peripheral blood sample, and peripheral blood mononuclear cells were used for TCR beta sequencing. The Qiagen DNeasy Blood Extraction Kit was used to extract genomic DNA from the blood cell samples. The source of the sample is a study of cytomegalovirus exposure and HLA in healthy donors (dated by TCRdb to between 2016 and 2019). Background for the entire study: An earlier analysis of some 550 of the donors reported 250 to 300 Gb of sequence data and some 120 million unique TCR beta sequences from roughly 180 million T cells. Roughly 300 gigabases of sequencing data and around 85 million unique TCR sequences made up an early release that covered approximately 700 HLA-typed donors. Of the approximately 370 genotyped donors, 81% were placed in the genetic ancestry cluster associated with self-reported Caucasian donors. The study aimed to test whether signatures of past pathogen exposure could be identified by cataloging public T cell receptors. Using immunosequencing, the study profiled T cell repertoires from 666 subjects and related those repertoires to cytomegalovirus serostatus. In addition to the first cohort of 666 subjects, a separate validation cohort of around 110 different subjects was used. To predict cytomegalovirus infection status, the study combined high-throughput TCR immunosequencing, statistical association of individual TCRs with disease status, and machine learning. A later analysis re-analyzed previously published TCR beta repertoires from 600 to 850 donors and added high-resolution HLA genotyping to study TCR occurrence patterns. In the later analysis, no new phenotypic data were used to find candidate immune exposures; instead, reliance was placed on TCR beta sequences and their occurrence across donors. In an earlier analysis of 587 of the donors, high-throughput TCR beta sequencing was used to judge whether each TCR beta V gene segment behaved as functional or pseudogenic. Alongside the repertoire data, information on donor age, sex, ethnicity and CMV serostatus was compiled. A later genetic analysis took genome-wide SNP genotypes for about 55% of the roughly 700 donors and used that subset as a discovery cohort. Every discovery cohort repertoire had been produced on one sequencing platform. HLA typing included class I and class II loci at four-digit resolution. The number of typed donors differed by locus: roughly 629-640 for A, B, C, DRB1 and DQB1; 522 for DQA1; roughly 600 for DPA1; and some 470 for DPB1. About five DR-DQ haplotypes were treated as single units for association and clustering because of strong linkage in the cohort. Among a few hundred genotyped donors of the cohort, an average of roughly 240,000 unique TCR beta nucleotide sequences were sequenced per donor, around 20% of them non-productive.

Overall study results and their limits: Roughly uniform sequencing depth across donors was assumed in presence/absence analyses, although this assumption may not hold. A further reported finding was that TCR beta sequences accurately predicted the HLA-A and HLA-B alleles for most subjects in the first cohort. The sequencing pipeline was judged likely to have produced a cluster of highly shared sequence variants as a technical artifact. Compared with the approximately 600-donor mean, donors in an Asian-associated ancestry cluster had fewer N-insertions in productive TCRs, according to a later genetic analysis. Correlated functional status among segregating V segments might reflect linkage disequilibrium, but an unknown experimental factor could not be ruled out. Most TCR sequences were seen in very few donors, while some public TCRs were found in many individuals. The earlier analysis of almost 600 of the donors excluded approximately 17 rarely observed V segments, including chromosome 9 orphons, because counts were too low. Compared with equally common non-associated chains, HLA-associated TCR beta chains in a later analysis were more clonally expanded and had lower generation probabilities. Several of the top co-occurrence clusters appeared to be linked to parvovirus B19, influenza, CMV and Epstein-Barr virus, according to a later analysis. In a later genetic analysis, a missense DCLRE1C variant was associated with V-gene and J-gene trimming of TCR beta chains, and the association was replicated in an independent cohort. A few of the identified cytomegalovirus-associated TCR beta chains were confirmed in vitro to be specific for cytomegalovirus antigens. Cytomegalovirus status was reported to be diagnosed by the classifier with high specificity and sensitivity in both the original and validation cohorts. Broadly in line with IMGT annotations, most TCR beta V segments showed up in productive rearrangements about 87% or about 30% of the time in an earlier analysis of around 600 of the donors. A total of 150 or so TCR beta chains were listed by the study as associated with cytomegalovirus. When HLA alleles, especially DR and DQ, strongly co-occurred, attributing TCR associations to individual alleles was difficult. According to the authors, the approach could potentially be generalized to other disease states and immunological phenotypes. According to a later analysis, TCR association rates differed among HLA loci, with DRB1 alleles showing the most associated TCRs and HLA-C alleles showing the fewest. HLA typing was unavailable for some donors at each locus, so association tests used only the typed subset. For the cohort, immune exposure information was limited to CMV serostatus. In this cohort, only TCR beta chains were sequenced, and detectable features were limited by the absence of alpha or paired-chain data. Specific HLA alleles were associated with about 17,000 TCR beta sequences at a false discovery rate of 0.05 in a later analysis. A later analysis found that most CMV-associated TCR beta chains appeared HLA-restricted, with HLA associations seemingly driven largely by CMV exposure.

This clonotype originated in a man younger than 45 in good health and CMV-seropositive. Source material: PBMCs.

In nucleotide form, the sequence is TGCAGCGCCCTAAACGCGGTGAACACTGAAGCTTTCTTT. Translated, it reads CSALNAVNTEAFF. The sequence links TRBV29-1 to TRBJ1-1; no confident D gene assignment can be made. The CDR3 spans 13 residues, from the cysteine through the phenylalanine. Of all the DNA, just the CDR3 is kept, 39 bases in frame from base 1. Looking up the germline V gene yields CDR1 SQVTM and CDR2 ANQGSEA. V is shortened by 7 bases, J by 0 bases, and the region joining them spans 12 bases. Joined to the reference TRBV29-1 and TRBJ1-1 proteins, this CDR3 gives the full variable domain: SAVISQKPSRDICQRGTSLTIQCQVDSQVTMMFWYRQQPGQSLTLIATANQGSEATYESGFVIDKFPISRPNLTFSTLTVSNMSPEDSSIYLCSALNAVNTEAFFGQGTRLTVV.